Below, 13 T cell receptor beta chains from the same sample are listed, as sequenced in a study of T cell changes during pregnancy in multiple sclerosis. Clones were sequenced by immunoSEQ multiplex PCR, and TCRdb holds only the in-frame ones, with some missing. In the table there are about 80,000 clones, about 91% of which are singletons. Sequenced here: peripheral blood, sampled before pregnancy. Receptors were obtained from a female donor with multiple sclerosis, enrolled in a pregnancy study.

The chain employs TRBV27 and TRBJ2-7, with D perhaps matching TRBD2 (6 bases). Germline CDR1 and CDR2: MNHEY and SMNVEV (reference sequence). V was cut by 5 bases and J by 6 bases, with 14 bases left in between. This CDR3 is built from 13 residues. CDR3 in DNA: TGTGCCAGCAGTCTACGGGAGTGGGGCGAGCAGTACTTC. It yields the protein CASSLREWGEQYF.

The chain employs TRBV4-1 and TRBJ1-1; D gene uncertain. This CDR3 is 13 amino acids long. Per germline, CDR1 MGHRA and CDR2 YSYEKL. The ends were cut back, 5 bases at V and 1 base at J, with 8 bases in the middle. The CDR3 DNA sequence: TGCGCCAGCAGCTCCGTCCGGAACACTGAAGCTTTCTTT. Protein: CASSSVRNTEAFF.

The chain is built from TRBV7-9 and TRBJ2-7; the match to TRBD1 covers 7 bases. Germline loops: CDR1 SEHNR, CDR2 FQNEAQ (reference sequence). J lost 6 bases, V lost 5 bases, and 10 bases had no gene match. The CDR3 is made up of 14 amino acids. DNA of the CDR3: TGTGCCAGCAGCCCACGGGACAGTCGGGGCGAGCAGTACTTC. Translation: CASSPRDSRGEQYF.

J is TRBJ1-3 and V is TRBV2, with 8 bases fitting TRBD1. Trimming cost V 7 bases and J 1 base; bases outside gene matches: 6. From germline, CDR1 is SNHLY and CDR2 FYNNEI. The CDR3 contains 15 residues. The CDR3 coding sequence is TGTGCCAGCACTAAAGACAGGGGATCTGGAAACACCATATATTTT. Translating gives CASTKDRGSGNTIYF.

A note on this clone: At one end the junction does not follow the germline gene, possibly because of a read error. V is TRBV7-9 and J is TRBJ1-1; no clear D gene. CDR3 length: 14 residues. In germline, CDR1 is SEHNR, CDR2 FQNEAQ (reference sequence). In nucleotides, the CDR3 is TGTGCCAGCAGCATAGCCGGGGTGGACACTGAAGCTTTCTTT. As protein: CASSIAGVDTEAFF.

The chain links TRBV5-6 to TRBJ2-7, with D perhaps matching TRBD1 (6 bases). From germline, CDR1 is SGHDT and CDR2 YYEEEE. Trimming removed 2 bases from V and 6 bases from J, with 12 bases in between. The CDR3 covers 13 residues. CDR3 nucleotide sequence: TGTGCCAGCAGCTTATCAGGGGTCGGCGAGCAGTACTTC. Translated, it gives CASSLSGVGEQYF.

The gene calls are TRBV13 and TRBJ2-4; TRBD2 aligns across 12 bases. The length of the CDR3 is 18 residues. CDR1 is PRHDT, CDR2 FYEKMQ, per germline (reference sequence). V was pared by 1 base and J by 7 bases, with 11 bases of the junction left unmatched. The CDR3 reads CASSLAAASGGEGNIQYF. The CDR3 coding sequence is TGTGCCAGCAGCTTAGCGGCGGCTAGCGGGGGGGAGGGGAACATTCAGTACTTC.

The J gene is TRBJ1-1, the V gene TRBV6-5; possibly TRBD1 for D (5 bases). Germline lookup yields CDR1 MNHEY and CDR2 SVGAGI. This CDR3 spans 13 amino acids. Trimming left V 2 bases short and J 7 bases short, with 11 bases between. This CDR3 is CASSYPGIGEAFF. CDR3 nucleotide sequence: TGTGCCAGCAGTTACCCAGGGATCGGTGAAGCTTTCTTT.

This clone was detected only a few times. This chain connects TRBV30 to TRBJ1-5; D may be TRBD1 (6 bases). V was shortened by 1 base and J by 0 bases, with 7 bases between the two germline ends. The CDR3 has 14 residues. From germline, CDR1 is GTSNPN and CDR2 SVGIG (reference sequence). The CDR3 loop reads CAWSGTVSNQPQHF. The CDR3 DNA reads TGTGCCTGGAGTGGGACAGTTAGCAATCAGCCCCAGCATTTT.

The table lists this clone with a count of one. The V gene is TRBV5-1, the J gene TRBJ2-5, with D unclear. The V and J ends lost 4 bases and 4 bases respectively, with 8 bases between them. This CDR3 has 12 amino acids. Germline V gene lookup returns CDR1 SGHRS and CDR2 YFSETQ. This CDR3 reads CASSQARETQYF. CDR3 nucleotides: TGCGCCAGCAGCCAGGCCCGAGAGACCCAGTACTTC. Full variable domain (remainder filled in from reference TRBV5-1 and TRBJ2-5): KAGVTQTPRYLIKTRGQQVTLSCSPISGHRSVSWYQQTPGQGLQFLFEYFSETQRNKGNFPGRFSGRQFSNSRSEMNVSTLELGDSALYLCASSQARETQYFGPGTRLLVL.

J is TRBJ1-2 and V is TRBV6-5; a possible D gene is TRBD1 (6 bases). Deletions cut 0 bases from V and 0 bases from J, with 8 bases between. Germline V gene lookup returns CDR1 MNHEY and CDR2 SVGAGI. The CDR3 covers 15 residues. The CDR3 bases are TGTGCCAGCAGTTACTCACGACAGGCTAACTATGGCTACACCTTC. Translated: CASSYSRQANYGYTF.

The chain is built from TRBV5-1 and TRBJ2-1; 9 bases are a match to TRBD1. The germline V gene has CDR1 SGHRS and CDR2 YFSETQ. The V gene end was trimmed by 3 bases and the J gene end by 6 bases; junction bases not matched to a gene: 4. The CDR3 covers 14 residues. CDR3 bases: TGCGCCAGCAGCTGGGACAGGGACCTCAATGAGCAGTTCTTC. Protein: CASSWDRDLNEQFF.

The chain joins TRBV9 to TRBJ1-3, with 9 bases identical to TRBD1. After removal of 3 bases from V and 4 bases from J, the junction contained 5 bases not matched to a gene. The length of the CDR3 is 15 residues. Germline V gene data show CDR1 as SGDLS and CDR2 as YYNGEE. The DNA for the CDR3 is TGTGCCAGCAGCGCCAAGACAGGGGGGGGAAACACCATATATTTT. This encodes CASSAKTGGGNTIYF. The full variable domain, rest sourced from reference TRBV9 and TRBJ1-3, is DSGVTQTPKHLITATGQRVTLRCSPRSGDLSVYWYQQSLDQGLQFLIQYYNGEERAKGNILERFSAQQFPDLHSELNLSSLELGDSALYFCASSAKTGGGNTIYFGEGSWLTVV.